This T cell receptor (beta chain) came from a study of T cell responses to AZD1222 COVID-19 vaccine. In the study overall: Investigators merged groups given second doses at roughly 4 or roughly 12 weeks. Study outcomes and limitations: Receipt of two AZD1222 doses was followed by a rise in Spike-specific TCR breadth and depth.

The data were produced by immunoSEQ multiplex PCR, yet TCRdb's version contains in-frame clones alone and is incomplete. The sample records about 120,000 clones, 80% to 90% being singletons. The CDR3 covers 16 residues. On this clone: Its antigen remains unknown.

The V call is TRBV12-1, the J call TRBJ2-5; the D segment call TRBD2 is taken from the table without a DNA check. TRBV12-1 is noted as a pseudogene. Sequencing was performed on peripheral blood, taken on day 0 of AZD1222 vaccination. The origin of this receptor is an adult in good health. DNA for the CDR3: TGTGCCAGCAGCTTTCTTGGACTAGCCTTCCAAGAGACCCAGTACTTC. Residues: CASSFLGLAFQETQYF.